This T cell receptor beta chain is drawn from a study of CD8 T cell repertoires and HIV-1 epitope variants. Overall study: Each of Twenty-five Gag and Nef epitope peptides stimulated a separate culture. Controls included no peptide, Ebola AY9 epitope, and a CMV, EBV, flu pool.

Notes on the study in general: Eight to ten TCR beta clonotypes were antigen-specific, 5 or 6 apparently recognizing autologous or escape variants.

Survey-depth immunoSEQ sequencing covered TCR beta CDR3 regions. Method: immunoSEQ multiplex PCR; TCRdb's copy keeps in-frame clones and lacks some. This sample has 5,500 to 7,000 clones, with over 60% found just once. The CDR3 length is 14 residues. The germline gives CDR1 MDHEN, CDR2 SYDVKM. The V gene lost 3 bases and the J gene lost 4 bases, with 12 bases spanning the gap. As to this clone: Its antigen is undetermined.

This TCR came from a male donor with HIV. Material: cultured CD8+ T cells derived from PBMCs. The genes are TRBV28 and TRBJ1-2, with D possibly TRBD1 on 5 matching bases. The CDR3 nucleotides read TGTGCCAGCAGTTTCGGGGGAAACTCCTATGGCTACACCTTC. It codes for CASSFGGNSYGYTF.